This T cell receptor beta chain was identified in a study of cytomegalovirus exposure and HLA in healthy donors. PCR primers comprised 60 Vbeta and 13 Jbeta primers. TCRdb's copy holds only in-frame clones and misses some; the assay was immunoSEQ multiplex PCR. The table has 210,000 or so clones, approximately 88% seen once; the top ten hold roughly 0.7%. The J segment lost 2 bases and the V segment lost 1 base, leaving 14 bases of the junction unmatched. This CDR3 contains 19 residues. Germline V lookup: CDR1 MGHRA, CDR2 YSYEKL. The donors gave bone marrow, and they were healthy. Despite likely unrecorded immune exposures, the donors were nominally healthy at the time of sampling. This clone was detected only once.

Sequencing was done on a sample of PBMCs. The TCR was taken from a boy aged 2 to 9 in good health and CMV-seronegative. The J gene is TRBJ2-3, the V gene TRBV4-1; 8 bases agree with TRBD2. This CDR3 is CASSQGPLQAGGLTDTQYF. CDR3 DNA: TGCGCCAGCAGCCAAGGACCTCTTCAGGCGGGGGGCCTCACAGATACGCAGTATTTT.